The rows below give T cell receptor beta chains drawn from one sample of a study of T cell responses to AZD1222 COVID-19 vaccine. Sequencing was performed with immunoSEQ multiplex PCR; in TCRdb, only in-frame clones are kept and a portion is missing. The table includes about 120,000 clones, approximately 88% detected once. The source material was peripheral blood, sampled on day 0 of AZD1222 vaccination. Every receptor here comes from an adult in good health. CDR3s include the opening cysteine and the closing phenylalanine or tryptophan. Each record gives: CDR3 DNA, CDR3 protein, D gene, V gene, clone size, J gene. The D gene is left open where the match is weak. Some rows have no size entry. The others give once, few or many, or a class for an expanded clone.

TGTGCCAGTAGGACAGCCGGGACAGCAAACAATGAGCAGTTCTTC	CASRTAGTANNEQFF	TRBD1	TRBV19	NA	TRBJ2-1
TGTGCCAGCAGCCCAAGGGACAGGGGGCTTCAGCCCCAGCATTTT	CASSPRDRGLQPQHF	TRBD1	TRBV7-2	NA	TRBJ1-5
TGTGCCAGCAGCTTGTATGGGGGGCCGAACACTGAAGCTTTCTTT	CASSLYGGPNTEAFF	NA	TRBV5-4	few	TRBJ1-1
TGTGCCAGTAGTATAGACACGCGTTACTCTGGCTACACCTTC	CASSIDTRYSGYTF	NA	TRBV19	NA	TRBJ1-2
TGTGCCAGCAACCCCCGATTGACAGCGGCGAACACCGGGGAGCTGTTTTTT	CASNPRLTAANTGELFF	NA	TRBV9	NA	TRBJ2-2
TGTGCCAGCAGTTCCAAAACGGGGCAGCCCCAGCATTTT	CASSSKTGQPQHF	NA	TRBV27	NA	TRBJ1-5
TGCGCCAGCAGCCAAGATCTTACAGGTTTGTCCCTTGGCTACACCTTC	CASSQDLTGLSLGYTF	NA	TRBV4-3	NA	TRBJ1-2
TGCGCCAGCAGCTTGGCGGGTGGGGTCGGGGTCTACGAGCAGTACTTC	CASSLAGGVGVYEQYF	NA	TRBV5-1	NA	TRBJ2-7
TGTGCTAGTGGTTGGGGGGATGGGACAGATACGCAGTATTTT	CASGWGDGTDTQYF	NA	TRBV12-5	NA	TRBJ2-3
TGTGCCAGCAGCTACACAGGGGGGATTTACGAGCAGTACTTC	CASSYTGGIYEQYF	TRBD1	TRBV7-9	NA	TRBJ2-7
TGTGCCAGCTCCCCCAGGATTTTTCAGCCCCAGCATTTT	CASSPRIFQPQHF	NA	TRBV7-2	NA	TRBJ1-5
TGTGCCAGCTCACCACAGGGACAGGGGAGCACTGAAGCTTTCTTT	CASSPQGQGSTEAFF	TRBD1	TRBV18	NA	TRBJ1-1
TGTGCCACCAGCAGCCGGGACAACCAAGAGACCCAGTACTTC	CATSSRDNQETQYF	NA	TRBV15	NA	TRBJ2-5
TGTGCCAGCAGCTTAAGCGGAGCTAACTATGGCTACACCTTC	CASSLSGANYGYTF	NA	TRBV11-2	NA	TRBJ1-2
TGTGCCAGCAGCGCCGGTGGGACTAGCGGCTCCTACGAGCAGTACTTC	CASSAGGTSGSYEQYF	TRBD2	TRBV11-2	NA	TRBJ2-7
TGTGCCAGCAGCTTACTCTCCTCCGGCAGGGGGATGTACGAGCAGTACTTC	CASSLLSSGRGMYEQYF	TRBD1	TRBV7-9	NA	TRBJ2-7
TGTGCCATCAGTGTACAGGACAAGAGTAACACCATATATTTT	CAISVQDKSNTIYF	NA	TRBV10-3	NA	TRBJ1-3
TGCGCCAGCAGCCGAGCCGTACCACGAGGGGAAAACACCGGGGAGCTGTTTTTT	CASSRAVPRGENTGELFF	NA	TRBV4-1	NA	TRBJ2-2
TGTGCCAGCACCCCCGACAGGGGGACTGGAAACACCATATATTTT	CASTPDRGTGNTIYF	TRBD1	TRBV28	NA	TRBJ1-3
TGCAGTGCTAGTATCGGGGGGAGCTCCTACGAGCAGTACTTC	CSASIGGSSYEQYF	TRBD2	TRBV20-1	NA	TRBJ2-7
TGTGCCAGCAGCCCACAGGGAGCGGCTCCGGGAAAACTGTTTTTT	CASSPQGAAPGKLFF	NA	TRBV16	NA	TRBJ1-4
TGTGCCAGTAGTGTATCGGCAGGGGGGTCCTACAATGAGCAGTTCTTC	CASSVSAGGSYNEQFF	NA	TRBV19	NA	TRBJ2-1
TGTGCCAGCAGCTCCAGGGGTAAGACCCAGTACTTC	CASSSRGKTQYF	NA	TRBV13	NA	TRBJ2-5
TGTGCCATCAGTGATCAGAGGGGAATTAATCAGCCCCAGCATTTT	CAISDQRGINQPQHF	NA	TRBV10-3	NA	TRBJ1-5
TGTGCCAGCAGCTTAGACGGAAATTCTTACAATGAGCAGTTCTTC	CASSLDGNSYNEQFF	NA	TRBV7-2	NA	TRBJ2-1
TGCGCCAGCAGCCCAGAAGACTCAGGGAGGGATACGCAGTATTTT	CASSPEDSGRDTQYF	NA	TRBV4-1	medium-sized	TRBJ2-3
TGTGCCAGCAGCCCACAGGGTGTCACTGAAGCTTTCTTT	CASSPQGVTEAFF	NA	TRBV11-1	NA	TRBJ1-1
TGTGCCAGCGCTGGGACAGGGAACTATGGCTACACCTTC	CASAGTGNYGYTF	TRBD1	TRBV6-5	NA	TRBJ1-2
TGTGCCAGCAGTGACTCTAGCGTCCAAGAGACCCAGTACTTC	CASSDSSVQETQYF	NA	TRBV2	NA	TRBJ2-5
TGTGCCATAGTGCGGGGCGAAAAACTGTTTTTT	CAIVRGEKLFF	NA	TRBV2	NA	TRBJ1-4
TGTGCCAGCAGCATCATGAACACTGAAGCTTTCTTT	CASSIMNTEAFF	NA	TRBV6-2/TRBV6-3	NA	TRBJ1-1
TGTGCCACCCTTTCTCCTGACAACACTGAAGCTTTCTTT	CATLSPDNTEAFF	NA	TRBV24-1	NA	TRBJ1-1
TGTGCCAGTAGTATTCAGGGGCTCTCAGATACGCAGTATTTT	CASSIQGLSDTQYF	NA	TRBV19	once	TRBJ2-3
TGTGCCAGCTCGGGGCAGGGGGCCTACAATGAGCAGTTCTTC	CASSGQGAYNEQFF	TRBD1	TRBV18	NA	TRBJ2-1
TGCAGCGTTCGGGACAGTGGAAACACCATATATTTT	CSVRDSGNTIYF	TRBD1	TRBV29-1	few	TRBJ1-3
TGTGCCAGCCGGGGGTTTGGCAGGGACTCACCCCTCCACTTT	CASRGFGRDSPLHF	NA	TRBV6-5	NA	TRBJ1-6
TGTGCCAGCAGCCTAGGACAGCCTGGGTCGGGCTACACCTTC	CASSLGQPGSGYTF	NA	TRBV27	NA	TRBJ1-2
TGTGCCAGCAGTTTTGTGGGGAACACTGAAGCTTTCTTT	CASSFVGNTEAFF	NA	TRBV12-3/TRBV12-4	NA	TRBJ1-1
TGTGCCAGTAGTCTCCAGGGAAACTACTACGGCTACACCTTC	CASSLQGNYYGYTF	NA	TRBV19	NA	TRBJ1-2
TGTGCCAGCAGCGGGACAGGGCATGAAAAACTGTTTTTT	CASSGTGHEKLFF	TRBD1	TRBV6-5	NA	TRBJ1-4
TGTGCCAGCAGCTTACGGCGGGGGATTAGGACAGATACGCAGTATTTT	CASSLRRGIRTDTQYF	TRBD2	TRBV7-4	NA	TRBJ2-3
TGTGCCAGCAGCCAAGCAGATACGCAGTATTTT	CASSQADTQYF	NA	TRBV3-1/TRBV3-2	few	TRBJ2-3
TGTGGGGGCACGAAGCTTAACACCGGGGAGCTGTTTTTT	CGGTKLNTGELFF	NA	TRBV5-6	NA	TRBJ2-2
TGTGCCAGCAGTTACCGGGGGATAGCCTACGAGCAGTACTTC	CASSYRGIAYEQYF	NA	TRBV6-5	NA	TRBJ2-7
TGTGCCAGCAGCCAAAGGACAGCCACCACTGAAGCTTTCTTT	CASSQRTATTEAFF	NA	TRBV7-8	NA	TRBJ1-1
TGCGCCAGCAGCTTCTCCGGGGGGAGCTCCTACAATGAGCAGTTCTTC	CASSFSGGSSYNEQFF	TRBD2	TRBV5-1	NA	TRBJ2-1
TGTGCCAGCAGCTTGAGGGACAGCTACCAGTACTTC	CASSLRDSYQYF	TRBD1	TRBV28	NA	TRBJ2-5
TGCGCCAGCAGCCAAGATTTGGGTACCCAGTACTTC	CASSQDLGTQYF	NA	TRBV4-1	NA	TRBJ2-5
TGTGCCAGTAGTACCCTTAAGGACCCAGACCCCGCACTCTCCTATAATTCACCCCTCCACTTT	CASSTLKDPDPALSYNSPLHF	NA	TRBV19	NA	TRBJ1-6
TGCGCCAGCAGCCAAGATTTCGGCAGTTTCTACGAGCAGTACTTC	CASSQDFGSFYEQYF	NA	TRBV4-3	NA	TRBJ2-7
TGTGCCAGCAGCATTGGACAGGGCACTGAAGCTTTCTTT	CASSIGQGTEAFF	TRBD1	TRBV6-5	NA	TRBJ1-1
TGTGCCAGCAGTTACGGACAGCACTATCAGCCCCAGCATTTT	CASSYGQHYQPQHF	NA	TRBV6-6	NA	TRBJ1-5
TGTGCCAGCAGCTCAGCTACCCTAGGGGACACTGAAGCTTTCTTT	CASSSATLGDTEAFF	NA	TRBV3-1/TRBV3-2	NA	TRBJ1-1
TGCGCCAGCAGCTTGGTCCCTGAGAGCACAGATACGCAGTATTTT	CASSLVPESTDTQYF	NA	TRBV5-1	NA	TRBJ2-3
TGTGCCATCAGTGAGTTCCTCCCCAGGGACAGCGACGGTCTCTCTGGAAACACCATATATTTT	CAISEFLPRDSDGLSGNTIYF	TRBD1	TRBV10-3	NA	TRBJ1-3
TGTGCCAGCAGCGTAGAGGGCGGGGGGGTTTACAATGAGCAGTTCTTC	CASSVEGGGVYNEQFF	TRBD2	TRBV9	NA	TRBJ2-1
TGTGCCAGTACCAAAGTTGGGGCAAACTATGGCTACACCTTC	CASTKVGANYGYTF	NA	TRBV19	once	TRBJ1-2
TGTGCCAGCTCACCCGGACAGCTCCTGAACACTGAAGCTTTCTTT	CASSPGQLLNTEAFF	NA	TRBV18	NA	TRBJ1-1
TGTGCCAGCAGCCCCCAGTGGACAGTCGAAAATCAGCCCCAGCATTTT	CASSPQWTVENQPQHF	NA	TRBV7-2	once	TRBJ1-5